The entry that follows covers one T cell receptor beta chain sequence. Its target is unknown. The entry originates in a study of PD-L1 blockade in urothelial cancer. On the study more broadly: Once treatment had started, blood was analyzed at 3 weeks (second dose) and again at 6 weeks. Study-wide results and caveats: By 3 weeks, tumor-associated blood clones had expanded more in durable-benefit patients.

In germline, CDR1 is SQVTM, CDR2 ANQGSEA. The CDR3 extends over 14 amino acids. Trimming cost V 3 bases and J 9 bases, with 18 bases left between them. Time point here: peripheral blood 6 weeks after treatment start. Sequencing used immunoSEQ multiplex PCR; TCRdb keeps in-frame clones, though not all of them. This repertoire shows tens of thousands of clones, approximately 85% found once; its top ten account for under 2.5%. The sequencing used PBMCs, collected around atezolizumab (anti-PD-L1) treatment. The chain combines TRBV29-1 with TRBJ1-3; D not resolved. The TCR originated in a man aged 45-65 years with urothelial cancer. CDR3 sequence (DNA): TGCAGCGTTGAGGGGTACCTCTCTGGAGGCACCATATATTTT. This codes for CSVEGYLSGGTIYF.